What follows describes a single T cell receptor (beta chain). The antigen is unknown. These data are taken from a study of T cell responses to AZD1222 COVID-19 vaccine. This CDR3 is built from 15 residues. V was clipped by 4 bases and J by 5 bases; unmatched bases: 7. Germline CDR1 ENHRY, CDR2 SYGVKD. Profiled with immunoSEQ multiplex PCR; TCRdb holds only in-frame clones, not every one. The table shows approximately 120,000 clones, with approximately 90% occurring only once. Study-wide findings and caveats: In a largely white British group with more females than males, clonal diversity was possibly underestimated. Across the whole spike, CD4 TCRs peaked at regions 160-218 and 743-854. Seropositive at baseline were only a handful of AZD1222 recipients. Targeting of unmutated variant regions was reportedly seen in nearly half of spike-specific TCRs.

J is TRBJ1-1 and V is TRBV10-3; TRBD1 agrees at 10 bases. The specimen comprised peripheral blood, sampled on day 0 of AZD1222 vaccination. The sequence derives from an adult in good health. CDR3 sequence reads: CAISGPGQGLTEAFF. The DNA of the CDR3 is TGTGCCATCAGTGGGCCGGGACAGGGGTTAACTGAAGCTTTCTTT.